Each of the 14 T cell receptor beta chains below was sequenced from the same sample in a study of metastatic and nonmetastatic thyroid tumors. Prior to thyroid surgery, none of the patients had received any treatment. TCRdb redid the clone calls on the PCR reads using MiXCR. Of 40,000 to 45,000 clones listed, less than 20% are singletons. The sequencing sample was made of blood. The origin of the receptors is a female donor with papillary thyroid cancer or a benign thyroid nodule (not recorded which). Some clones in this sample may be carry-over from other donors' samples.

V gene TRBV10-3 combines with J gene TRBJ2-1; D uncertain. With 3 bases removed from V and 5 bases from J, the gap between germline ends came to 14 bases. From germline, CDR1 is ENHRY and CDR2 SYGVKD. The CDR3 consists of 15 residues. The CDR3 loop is CAISESYARNNEQFF. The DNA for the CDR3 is TGTGCCATCAGTGAATCGTATGCTCGAAACAATGAGCAGTTCTTC.

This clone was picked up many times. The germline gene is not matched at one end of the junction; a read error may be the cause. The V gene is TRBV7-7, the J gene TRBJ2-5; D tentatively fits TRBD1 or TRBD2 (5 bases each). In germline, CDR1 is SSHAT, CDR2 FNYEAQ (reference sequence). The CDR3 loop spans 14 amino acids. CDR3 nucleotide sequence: TGTGCTAGCAGCTTCCGGGACCAGGAAGAGACCCAGTACTTC. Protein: CASSFRDQEETQYF.

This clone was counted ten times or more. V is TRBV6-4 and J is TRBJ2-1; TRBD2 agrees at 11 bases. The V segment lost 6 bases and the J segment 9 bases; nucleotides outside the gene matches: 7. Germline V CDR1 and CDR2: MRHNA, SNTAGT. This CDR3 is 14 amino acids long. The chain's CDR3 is CASSAVAGGFEQFF. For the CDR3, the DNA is TGTGCCAGCAGCGCAGTAGCGGGGGGGTTTGAGCAGTTCTTC.

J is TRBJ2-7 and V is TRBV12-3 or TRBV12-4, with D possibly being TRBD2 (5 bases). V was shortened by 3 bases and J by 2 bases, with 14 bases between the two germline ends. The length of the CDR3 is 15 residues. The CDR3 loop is CASSFLGIPTYEQYF. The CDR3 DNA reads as TGTGCCAGCAGTTTTCTCGGGATCCCCACCTACGAGCAGTACTTC.

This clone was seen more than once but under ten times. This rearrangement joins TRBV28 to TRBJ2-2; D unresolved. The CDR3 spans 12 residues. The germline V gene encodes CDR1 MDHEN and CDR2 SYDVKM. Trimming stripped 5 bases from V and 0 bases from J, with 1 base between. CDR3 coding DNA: TGTGCCAGCAGTCCGAACACCGGGGAGCTGTTTTTT. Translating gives CASSPNTGELFF.

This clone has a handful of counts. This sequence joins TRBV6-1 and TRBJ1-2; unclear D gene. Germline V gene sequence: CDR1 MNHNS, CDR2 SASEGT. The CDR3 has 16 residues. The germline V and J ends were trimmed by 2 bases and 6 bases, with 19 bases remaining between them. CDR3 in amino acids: CASSEIPERPANGYTF. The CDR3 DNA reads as TGTGCCAGCAGTGAAATTCCAGAGCGACCCGCAAATGGCTACACCTTC.

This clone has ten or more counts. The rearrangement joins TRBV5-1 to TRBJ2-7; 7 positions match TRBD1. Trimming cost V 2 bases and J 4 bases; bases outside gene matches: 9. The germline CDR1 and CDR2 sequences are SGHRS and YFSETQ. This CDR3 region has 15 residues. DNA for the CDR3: TGCGCCAGCAGCTTCCGGGACAGTTCGAGTTACGAGCAGTACTTC. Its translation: CASSFRDSSSYEQYF. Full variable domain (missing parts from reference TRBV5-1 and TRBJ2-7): KAGVTQTPRYLIKTRGQQVTLSCSPISGHRSVSWYQQTPGQGLQFLFEYFSETQRNKGNFPGRFSGRQFSNSRSEMNVSTLELGDSALYLCASSFRDSSSYEQYFGPGTRLTVT.

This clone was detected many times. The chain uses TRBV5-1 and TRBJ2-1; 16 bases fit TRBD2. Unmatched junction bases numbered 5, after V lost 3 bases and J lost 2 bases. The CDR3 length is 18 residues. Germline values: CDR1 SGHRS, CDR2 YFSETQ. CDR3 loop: CASSSGLAGGRPYNEQFF. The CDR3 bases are TGCGCCAGCAGCTCGGGACTAGCGGGGGGGCGCCCCTACAATGAGCAGTTCTTC. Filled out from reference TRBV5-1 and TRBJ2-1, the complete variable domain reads KAGVTQTPRYLIKTRGQQVTLSCSPISGHRSVSWYQQTPGQGLQFLFEYFSETQRNKGNFPGRFSGRQFSNSRSEMNVSTLELGDSALYLCASSSGLAGGRPYNEQFFGPGTRLTVL.

The CDR3 here is CASSQYLDNRRNYGYTF. The CDR3 DNA sequence: TGTGCCAGCAGCCAATACTTAGACAATCGAAGGAACTATGGCTACACCTTC. The genes are TRBV14 and TRBJ1-2, with D unresolved. V lost 2 bases and J lost 2, with 18 bases in between. This CDR3 region has 17 residues. Germline V CDR1 and CDR2: SGHDN, FVKESK. Combining the CDR3 with reference TRBV14 and TRBJ1-2 gives the whole variable domain EAGVTQFPSHSVIEKGQTVTLRCDPISGHDNLYWYRRVMGKEIKFLLHFVKESKQDESGMPNNRFLAERTGGTYSTLKVQPAELEDSGVYFCASSQYLDNRRNYGYTFGSGTRLTVV.

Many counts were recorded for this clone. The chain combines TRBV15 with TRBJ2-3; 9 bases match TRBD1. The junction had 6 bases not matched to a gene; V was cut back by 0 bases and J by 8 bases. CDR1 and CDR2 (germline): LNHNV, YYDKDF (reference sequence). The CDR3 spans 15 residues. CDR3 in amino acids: CATSRDAQGAGTQYF. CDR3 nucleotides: TGTGCCACCAGCAGAGATGCACAGGGGGCGGGTACGCAGTATTTT.

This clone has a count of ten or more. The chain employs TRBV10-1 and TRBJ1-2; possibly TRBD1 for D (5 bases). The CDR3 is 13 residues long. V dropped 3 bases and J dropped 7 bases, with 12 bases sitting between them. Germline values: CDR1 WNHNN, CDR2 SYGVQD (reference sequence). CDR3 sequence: CASSDEAGFGYTF. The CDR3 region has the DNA TGCGCCAGCAGTGATGAGGCAGGGTTTGGCTACACCTTC.

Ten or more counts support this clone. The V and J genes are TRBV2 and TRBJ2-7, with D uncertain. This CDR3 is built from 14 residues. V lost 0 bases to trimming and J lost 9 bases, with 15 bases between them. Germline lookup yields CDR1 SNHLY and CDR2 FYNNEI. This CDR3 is CASSEAQTNQGQYF. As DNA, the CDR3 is TGTGCCAGCAGTGAAGCTCAAACAAATCAAGGGCAGTACTTC.

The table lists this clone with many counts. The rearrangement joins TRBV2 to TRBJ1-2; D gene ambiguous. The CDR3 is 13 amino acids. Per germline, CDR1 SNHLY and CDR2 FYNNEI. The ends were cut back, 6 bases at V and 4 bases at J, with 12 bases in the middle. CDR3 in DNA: TGTGCCAGCAGGGCCGACCTTCCCTATGGCTACACCTTC. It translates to CASRADLPYGYTF.

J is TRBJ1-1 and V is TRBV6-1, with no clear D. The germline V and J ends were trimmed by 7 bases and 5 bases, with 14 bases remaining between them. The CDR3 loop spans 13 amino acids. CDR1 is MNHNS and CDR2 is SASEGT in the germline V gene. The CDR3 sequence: CASTLSLGTEAFF. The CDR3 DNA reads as TGTGCCAGCACCCTATCGCTGGGTACTGAAGCTTTCTTT.